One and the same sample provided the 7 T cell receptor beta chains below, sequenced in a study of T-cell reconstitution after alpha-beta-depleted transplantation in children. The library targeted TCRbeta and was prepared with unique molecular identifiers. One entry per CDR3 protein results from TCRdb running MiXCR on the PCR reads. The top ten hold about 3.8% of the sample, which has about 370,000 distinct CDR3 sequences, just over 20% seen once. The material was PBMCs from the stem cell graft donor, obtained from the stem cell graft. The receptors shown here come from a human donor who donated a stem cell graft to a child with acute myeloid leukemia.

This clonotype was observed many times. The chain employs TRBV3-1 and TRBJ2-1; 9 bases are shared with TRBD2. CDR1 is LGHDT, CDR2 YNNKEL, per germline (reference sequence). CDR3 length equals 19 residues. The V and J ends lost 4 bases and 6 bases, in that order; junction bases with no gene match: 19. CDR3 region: CASSPTDRMGLAVLNEQFF. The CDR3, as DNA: TGTGCCAGCAGCCCAACCGACAGAATGGGACTAGCCGTACTCAATGAGCAGTTCTTC.

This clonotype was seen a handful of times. The CDR3 protein is CASSYSLGNIQYF. The CDR3 DNA reads TGTGCCAGCAGTTATTCCCTGGGAAACATTCAGTACTTC. J is TRBJ2-4 and V is TRBV12-3 or TRBV12-4; D remains ambiguous. Trimming took off 4 bases at V and 6 bases at J, with 10 bases between the two ends. This CDR3 is built from 13 residues.

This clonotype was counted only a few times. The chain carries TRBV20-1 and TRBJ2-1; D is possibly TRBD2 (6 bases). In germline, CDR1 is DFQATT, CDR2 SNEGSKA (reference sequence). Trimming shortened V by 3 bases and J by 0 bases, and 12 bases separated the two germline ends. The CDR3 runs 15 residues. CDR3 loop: CSASGGKSSYNEQFF. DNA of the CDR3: TGCAGTGCTAGCGGCGGGAAGAGCTCCTACAATGAGCAGTTCTTC.

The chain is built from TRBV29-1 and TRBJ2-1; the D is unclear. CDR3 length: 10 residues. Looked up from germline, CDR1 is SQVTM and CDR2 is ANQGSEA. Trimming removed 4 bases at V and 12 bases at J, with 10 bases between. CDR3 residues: CSVVGRRQFF. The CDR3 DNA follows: TGCAGCGTTGTCGGCAGGAGGCAGTTCTTC.

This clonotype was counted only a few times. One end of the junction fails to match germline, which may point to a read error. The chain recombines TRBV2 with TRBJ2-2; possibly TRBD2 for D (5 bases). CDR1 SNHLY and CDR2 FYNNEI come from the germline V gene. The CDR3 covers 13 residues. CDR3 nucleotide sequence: TGTGCCAGCAGTGAATCTAATTCCGGGGAGCTGTTGTTT. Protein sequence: CASSESNSGELLF.

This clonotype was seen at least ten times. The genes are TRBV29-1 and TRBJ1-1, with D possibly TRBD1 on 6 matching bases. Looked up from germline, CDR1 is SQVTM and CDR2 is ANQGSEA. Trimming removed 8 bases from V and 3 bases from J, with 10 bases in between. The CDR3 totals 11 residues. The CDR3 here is CSTHRDTEAFF. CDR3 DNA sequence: TGCAGCACCCACAGGGACACTGAAGCTTTCTTT. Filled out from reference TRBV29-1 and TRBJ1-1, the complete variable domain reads SAVISQKPSRDICQRGTSLTIQCQVDSQVTMMFWYRQQPGQSLTLIATANQGSEATYESGFVIDKFPISRPNLTFSTLTVSNMSPEDSSIYLCSTHRDTEAFFGQGTRLTVV.

DNA of the CDR3: TGTGCCAGCAGTTGGCAGGGCTGGGGAAACACCATATATTTT. Protein sequence: CASSWQGWGNTIYF. The rearrangement links TRBV28 to TRBJ1-3; the D gene is possibly TRBD1 (5 bases). The CDR3 loop spans 14 amino acids. Trimming removed 4 bases at V and 4 bases at J, with 11 bases between. The germline V gene has CDR1 MDHEN and CDR2 SYDVKM.